The clone carrying this T cell receptor beta chain was counted ten times or more. CD25-based Treg depletion was applied to purified naive CD4+ T cells. The TRBV12-4/TRBJ1-2 clonotypes were amplified using barcode primers with ligated adaptors. TCRdb fed the multiplex PCR reads into MiXCR, producing one record per CDR3 protein. The profile shows some 590 distinct CDR3 sequences, about 24% of them singletons. This CDR3 contains 13 residues. The V gene end was trimmed by 3 bases and the J gene end by 8 bases; junction bases not matched to a gene: 3. The sequenced sample was naive CD4+ T cells sorted from blood. Subset reported: naive CD4+ T cells, CD4+CD45RA+CD25-. The chain combines TRBV12-3 or TRBV12-4 with TRBJ1-2; 10 positions match TRBD1. The source of this sequence is a female donor with breast cancer. The CDR3 bases are TGTGCCAGCAGTTTGGGACAGGGGCACGGCTACACCTTC. Translation gives CASSLGQGHGYTF.